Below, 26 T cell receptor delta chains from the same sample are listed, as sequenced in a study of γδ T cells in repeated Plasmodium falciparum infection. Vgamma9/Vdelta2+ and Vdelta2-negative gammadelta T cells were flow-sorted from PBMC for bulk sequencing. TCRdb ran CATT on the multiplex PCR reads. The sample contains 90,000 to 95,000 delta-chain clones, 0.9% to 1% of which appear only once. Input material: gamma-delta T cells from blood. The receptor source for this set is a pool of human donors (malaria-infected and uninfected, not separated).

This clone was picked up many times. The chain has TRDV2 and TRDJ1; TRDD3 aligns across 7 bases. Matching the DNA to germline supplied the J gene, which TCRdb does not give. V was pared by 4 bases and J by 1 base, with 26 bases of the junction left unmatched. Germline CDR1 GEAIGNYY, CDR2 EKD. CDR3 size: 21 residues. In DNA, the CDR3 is TGTGCCTGTGATCCACTCATTCCGATAGGGGATAAAAGGTCGAGCACCGATAAACTCATCTTT. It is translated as CACDPLIPIGDKRSSTDKLIF.

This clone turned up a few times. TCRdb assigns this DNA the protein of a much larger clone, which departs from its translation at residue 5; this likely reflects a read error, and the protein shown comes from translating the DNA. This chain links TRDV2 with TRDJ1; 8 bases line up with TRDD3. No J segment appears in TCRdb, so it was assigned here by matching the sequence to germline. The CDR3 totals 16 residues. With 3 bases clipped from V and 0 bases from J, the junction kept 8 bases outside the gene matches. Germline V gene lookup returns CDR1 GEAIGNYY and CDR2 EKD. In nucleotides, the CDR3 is TGTGCCTGTGACCTTGGGGGATGGCTGTACACCGATAAACTCATCTTT. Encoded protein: CACDLGGWLYTDKLIF.

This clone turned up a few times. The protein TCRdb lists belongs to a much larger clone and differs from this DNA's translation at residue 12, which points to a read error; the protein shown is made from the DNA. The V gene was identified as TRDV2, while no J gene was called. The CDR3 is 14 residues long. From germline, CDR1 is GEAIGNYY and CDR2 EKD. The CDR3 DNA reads TGTGCCTGTGACTCACTGGGTTTGACAGCACAACCCTTCTTT. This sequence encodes CACDSLGLTAQPFF.

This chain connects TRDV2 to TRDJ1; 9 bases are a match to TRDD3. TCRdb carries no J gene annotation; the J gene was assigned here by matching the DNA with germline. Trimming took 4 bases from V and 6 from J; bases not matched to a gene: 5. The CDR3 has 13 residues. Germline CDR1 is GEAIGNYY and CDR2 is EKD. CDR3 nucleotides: TGTGCCTGTGAGAAACTGGGGGAGAATAAACTCATCTTT. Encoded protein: CACEKLGENKLIF.

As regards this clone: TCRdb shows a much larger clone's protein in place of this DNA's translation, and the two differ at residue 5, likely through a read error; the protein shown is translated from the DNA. CDR3 in amino acids: CALGSQSTSTGGLALQLIF. The DNA of the CDR3 is TGTGCTCTTGGGTCTCAATCTACGAGCACTGGGGGATTGGCCCTACAACTCATCTTT. This chain uses TRDV1 with TRDJ1, with TRDD3 matching over 10 bases. No J gene was available from TCRdb, and it was assigned here by a germline match of the DNA. CDR1 and CDR2 (germline): TSWWSYY, QGS. The CDR3 covers 19 residues. The trim removed 5 bases at V and 9 bases at J, leaving 24 bases unmatched.

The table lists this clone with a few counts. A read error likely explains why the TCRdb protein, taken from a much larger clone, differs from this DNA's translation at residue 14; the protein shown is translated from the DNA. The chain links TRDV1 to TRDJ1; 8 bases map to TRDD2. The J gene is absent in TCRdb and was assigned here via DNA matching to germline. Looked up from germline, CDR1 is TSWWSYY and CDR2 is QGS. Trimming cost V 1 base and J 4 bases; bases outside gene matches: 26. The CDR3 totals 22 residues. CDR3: CALGEPDASYKTGNSRGDKLIF. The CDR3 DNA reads TGTGCTCTTGGGGAACCCGACGCTTCCTACAAAACTGGGAACTCTCGGGGCGATAAACTCATCTTT.

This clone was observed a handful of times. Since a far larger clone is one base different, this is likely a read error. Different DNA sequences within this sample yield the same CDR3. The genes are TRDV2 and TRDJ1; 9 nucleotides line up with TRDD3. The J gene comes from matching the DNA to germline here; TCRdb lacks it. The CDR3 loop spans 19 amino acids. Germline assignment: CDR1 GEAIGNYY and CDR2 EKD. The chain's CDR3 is CACDTGGYWGTPGIDKLIF. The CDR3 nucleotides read TGTGCTTGTGACACCGGGGGGTACTGGGGGACCCCGGGGATCGATAAACTCATCTTT.

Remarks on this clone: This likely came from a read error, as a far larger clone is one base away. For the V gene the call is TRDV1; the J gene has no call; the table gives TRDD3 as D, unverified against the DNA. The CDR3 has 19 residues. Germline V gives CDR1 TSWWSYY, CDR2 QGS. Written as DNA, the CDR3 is TGTGCTCTTGGGGCCCCCCCATTTGGGGGTGGATTCTACACCGATAAACTCATCTTC. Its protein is CALGAPPFGGGFYTDKLIF.

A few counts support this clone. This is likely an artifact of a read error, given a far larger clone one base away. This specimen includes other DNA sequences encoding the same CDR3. CDR3 loop: CACDPLGDTKTDKLIF. The CDR3 DNA reads TGTGCCTGTGACCCACTGGGGGATACCAAGACCGATAAACTCATCTTT. The chain links TRDV2 to TRDJ1; 12 bases are shared with TRDD3. Here the J gene was assigned by germline matching of the DNA, as TCRdb has none. This CDR3 has 16 residues. J gave up 2 bases and V 3 bases, and 6 bases lay outside the gene matches. The germline gives CDR1 GEAIGNYY, CDR2 EKD.

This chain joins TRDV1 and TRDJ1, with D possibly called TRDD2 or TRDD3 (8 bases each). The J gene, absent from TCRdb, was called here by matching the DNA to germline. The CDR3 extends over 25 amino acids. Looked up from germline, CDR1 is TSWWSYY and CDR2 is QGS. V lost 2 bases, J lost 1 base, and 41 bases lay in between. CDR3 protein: CALGEAPPPASYPYWGPPGTDKLIF. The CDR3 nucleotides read TGTGCTCTTGGGGAAGCGCCACCCCCGGCTTCCTACCCTTACTGGGGGCCACCTGGCACCGATAAACTCATCTTT.

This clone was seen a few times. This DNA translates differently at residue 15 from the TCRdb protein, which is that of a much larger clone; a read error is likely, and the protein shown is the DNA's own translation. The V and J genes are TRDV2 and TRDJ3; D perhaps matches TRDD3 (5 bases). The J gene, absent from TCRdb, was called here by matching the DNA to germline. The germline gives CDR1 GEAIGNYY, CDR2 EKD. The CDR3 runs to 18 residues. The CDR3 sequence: CACDTVDISSWDTRRMFF. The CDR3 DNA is TGTGCCTGTGACACCGTGGATATAAGCTCCTGGGACACCCGACGGATGTTTTTC.

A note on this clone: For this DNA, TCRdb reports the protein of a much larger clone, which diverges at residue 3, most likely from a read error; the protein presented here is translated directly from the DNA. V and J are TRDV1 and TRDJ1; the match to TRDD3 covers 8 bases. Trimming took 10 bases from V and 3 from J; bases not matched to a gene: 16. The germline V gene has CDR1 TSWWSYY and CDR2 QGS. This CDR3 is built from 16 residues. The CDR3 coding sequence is TGTGCTCCTGCACACTGGGGGCCTCATGACCCCGATAAACTCATCTTT. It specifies CAPAHWGPHDPDKLIF.

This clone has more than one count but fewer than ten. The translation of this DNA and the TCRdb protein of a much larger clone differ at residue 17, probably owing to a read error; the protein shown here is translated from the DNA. CDR3 region: CALGEPPNSYGDVLGDYPYTDKLIF. The CDR3 nucleotides are TGTGCTCTTGGGGAACCCCCCAATTCCTACGGGGACGTACTGGGGGATTATCCCTACACCGATAAACTCATCTTT. V usage is TRDV1 and J usage is TRDJ1; 10 nucleotides line up with TRDD3. The CDR3 is 25 residues long. Germline V lookup: CDR1 TSWWSYY, CDR2 QGS. Trimming took 1 base from V and 0 from J; bases not matched to a gene: 29.

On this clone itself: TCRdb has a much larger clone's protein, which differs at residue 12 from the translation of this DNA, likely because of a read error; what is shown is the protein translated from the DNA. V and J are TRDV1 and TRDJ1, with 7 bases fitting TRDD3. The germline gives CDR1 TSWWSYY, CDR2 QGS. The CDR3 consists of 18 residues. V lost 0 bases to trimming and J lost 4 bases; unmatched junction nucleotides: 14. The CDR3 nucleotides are TGTGCTCTTGGGGAACTGGTGGGCCTCACTGGGGACCTCGATAAACTCATCTTT. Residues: CALGELVGLTGDLDKLIF.

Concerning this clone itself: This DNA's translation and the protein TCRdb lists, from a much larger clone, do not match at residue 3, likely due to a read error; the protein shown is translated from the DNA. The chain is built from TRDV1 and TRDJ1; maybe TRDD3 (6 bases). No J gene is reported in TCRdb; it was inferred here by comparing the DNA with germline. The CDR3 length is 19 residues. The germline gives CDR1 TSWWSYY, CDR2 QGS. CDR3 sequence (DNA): TGTGCTCCTGGGGAATGTAGGGACCCATGGGGGGCCAACACCGATAAACTCATCTTT. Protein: CAPGECRDPWGANTDKLIF.

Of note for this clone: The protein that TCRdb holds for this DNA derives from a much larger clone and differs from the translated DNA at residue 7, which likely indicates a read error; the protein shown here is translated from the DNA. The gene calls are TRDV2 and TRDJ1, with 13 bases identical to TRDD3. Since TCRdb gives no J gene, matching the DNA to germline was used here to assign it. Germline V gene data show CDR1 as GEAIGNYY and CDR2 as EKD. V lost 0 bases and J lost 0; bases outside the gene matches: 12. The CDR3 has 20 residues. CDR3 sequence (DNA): TGTGCCTGTGACACCGTCCGACTACTGGGGGATACGGGGTACACCGATAAACTCATCTTT. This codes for CACDTVRLLGDTGYTDKLIF.

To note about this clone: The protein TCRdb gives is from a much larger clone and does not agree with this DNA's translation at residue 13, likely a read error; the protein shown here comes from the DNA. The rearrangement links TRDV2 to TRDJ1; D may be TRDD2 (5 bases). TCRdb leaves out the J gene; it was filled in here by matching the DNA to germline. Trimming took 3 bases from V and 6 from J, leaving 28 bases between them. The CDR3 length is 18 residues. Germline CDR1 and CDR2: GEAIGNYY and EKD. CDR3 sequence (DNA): TGTGCCTGTGACCCTTCTCATTCCCGACCGGGTGGCAATAATAAACTCATCTTT. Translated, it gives CACDPSHSRPGGNNKLIF.

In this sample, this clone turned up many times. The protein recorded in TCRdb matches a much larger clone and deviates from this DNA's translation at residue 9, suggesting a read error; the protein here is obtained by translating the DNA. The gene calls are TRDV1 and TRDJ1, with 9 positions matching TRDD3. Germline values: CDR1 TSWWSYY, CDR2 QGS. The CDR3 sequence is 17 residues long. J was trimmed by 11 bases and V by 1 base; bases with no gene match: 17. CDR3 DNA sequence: TGTGCTCTTGGGGAACAACTCCTACAGTCTGGGGGATCGCGTCTCATCTTT. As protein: CALGEQLLQSGGSRLIF.

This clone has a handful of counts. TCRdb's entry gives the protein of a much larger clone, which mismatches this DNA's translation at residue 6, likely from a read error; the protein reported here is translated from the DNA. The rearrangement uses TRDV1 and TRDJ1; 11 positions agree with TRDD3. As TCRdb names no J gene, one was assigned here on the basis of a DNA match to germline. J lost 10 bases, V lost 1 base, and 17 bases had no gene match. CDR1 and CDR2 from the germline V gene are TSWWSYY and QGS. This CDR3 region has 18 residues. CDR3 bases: TGTGCTCTTGGGGAACCCAATTTTCCTACGGTTGGGGGATACGGACTCATCTTT. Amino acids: CALGEPNFPTVGGYGLIF.

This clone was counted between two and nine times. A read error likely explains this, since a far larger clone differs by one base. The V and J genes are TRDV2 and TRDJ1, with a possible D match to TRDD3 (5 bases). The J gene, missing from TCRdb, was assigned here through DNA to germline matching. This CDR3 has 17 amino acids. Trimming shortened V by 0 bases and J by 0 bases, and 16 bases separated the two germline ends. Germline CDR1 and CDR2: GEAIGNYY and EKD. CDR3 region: CACDTLTGGPYTDKLIF. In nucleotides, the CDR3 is TGTGCCTGTGACACCCTTACCGGGGGCCCGTACACCGATAAACTCATCTTT.

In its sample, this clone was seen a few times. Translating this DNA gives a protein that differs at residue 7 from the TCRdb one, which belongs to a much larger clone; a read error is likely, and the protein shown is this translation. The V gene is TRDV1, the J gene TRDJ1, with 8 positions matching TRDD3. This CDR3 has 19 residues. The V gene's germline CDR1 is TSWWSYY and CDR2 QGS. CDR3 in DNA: TGTGCTCTCGGGGAAATCCGAGGGGTCTGGGGGACGTCCACCGATAAACTCATCTTT. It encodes CALGEIRGVWGTSTDKLIF.

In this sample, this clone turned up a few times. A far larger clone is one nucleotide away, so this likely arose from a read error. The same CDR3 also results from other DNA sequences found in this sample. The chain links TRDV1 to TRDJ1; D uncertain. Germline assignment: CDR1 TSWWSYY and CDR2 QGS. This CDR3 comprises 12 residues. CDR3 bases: TGTGCTCTTGGGGAAGGAATATATAAACTCATCTTC. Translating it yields CALGEGIYKLIF.

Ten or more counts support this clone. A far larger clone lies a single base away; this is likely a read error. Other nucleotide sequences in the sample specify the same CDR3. CDR3 nucleotide sequence: TGTGCCTGTGACGAAATTAACCCCCAACTCCACACCGATAAACTCATCTTT. It specifies CACDEINPQLHTDKLIF. The chain is built from TRDV2 and TRDJ1, with D tentatively TRDD1 (5 bases). The J gene is not listed in TCRdb, so it was assigned here from a DNA match to germline. CDR1 and CDR2 (germline): GEAIGNYY, EKD. CDR3 length: 17 amino acids. Trimming removed 3 bases at V and 0 bases at J, with 19 bases between.

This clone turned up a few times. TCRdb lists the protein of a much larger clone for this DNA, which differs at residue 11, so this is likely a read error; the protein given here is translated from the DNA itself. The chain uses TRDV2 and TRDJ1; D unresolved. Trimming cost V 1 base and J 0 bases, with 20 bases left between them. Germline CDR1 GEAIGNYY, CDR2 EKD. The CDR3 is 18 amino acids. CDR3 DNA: TGTGCCTGTGACACGAAGTACTACCAGCCGATATACACCGATAAACTCATCTTT. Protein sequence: CACDTKYYQPIYTDKLIF.

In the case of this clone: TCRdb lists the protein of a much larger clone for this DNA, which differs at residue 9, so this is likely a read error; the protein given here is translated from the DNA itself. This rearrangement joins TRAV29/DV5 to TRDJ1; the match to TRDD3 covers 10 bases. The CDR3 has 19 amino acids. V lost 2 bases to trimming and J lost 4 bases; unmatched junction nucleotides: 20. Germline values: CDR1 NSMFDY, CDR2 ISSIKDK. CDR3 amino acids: CAARAIGLRDSGGYDKLIF. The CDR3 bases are TGTGCAGCAAGGGCTATAGGATTACGGGACTCTGGGGGATACGATAAACTCATCTTT.

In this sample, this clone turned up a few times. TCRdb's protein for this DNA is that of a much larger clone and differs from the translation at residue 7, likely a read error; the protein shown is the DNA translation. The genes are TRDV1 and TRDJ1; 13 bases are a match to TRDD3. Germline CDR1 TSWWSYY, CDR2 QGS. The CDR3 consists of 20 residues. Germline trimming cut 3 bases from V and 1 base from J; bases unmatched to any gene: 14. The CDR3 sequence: CALGDDLLLGDTRSTDKLIF. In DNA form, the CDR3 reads TGTGCTCTTGGGGACGACCTCTTACTGGGGGATACGCGGAGCACCGATAAACTCATCTTT.